The 12 T cell receptor beta chains in this list originate from one sample, sequenced in a study of blood T cell repertoires in COVID-19. Sequencing was performed with immunoSEQ multiplex PCR; in TCRdb, only in-frame clones are kept and a portion is missing. The sample holds 250,000 or so clones, 80% to 85% seen once. The sequenced material came from PBMCs or T cells enriched from blood (not recorded which). Receptors originate from a man aged 50 to 59 who had recovered from COVID-19.

This rearrangement joins TRBV7-9 to TRBJ1-2, with D perhaps matching TRBD1 (5 bases). With 1 base removed from V and 7 bases from J, the gap between germline ends came to 22 bases. Germline CDR1 is SEHNR and CDR2 is FQNEAQ (reference sequence). CDR3 length equals 17 residues. The CDR3 here is CASSLDDKGFTSIGYTF. For the CDR3, the DNA is TGTGCCAGCAGCTTAGATGACAAGGGGTTCACTTCTATTGGCTACACCTTC.

J is TRBJ2-3 and V is TRBV7-3; D uncertain. Trimming stripped 3 bases from V and 4 bases from J, with 17 bases between. Germline lookup yields CDR1 SGHTA and CDR2 FQGTGA. There are 16 residues in the CDR3. CDR3 in amino acids: CASSLATRIGADTQYF. CDR3 bases: TGTGCCAGCAGCTTGGCGACGAGAATAGGAGCAGATACGCAGTATTTT.

The chain combines TRBV7-2 with TRBJ1-2, with 8 positions matching TRBD1. The J segment lost 4 bases and the V segment lost 2 bases, leaving 3 bases of the junction unmatched. The germline CDR1 and CDR2 sequences are SGHTA and FQGNSA. The CDR3 is 14 amino acids. The CDR3 DNA follows: TGTGCCAGCAGCTTATCCACAGGGGGCTATGGCTACACCTTC. This gives the protein CASSLSTGGYGYTF.

The chain couples TRBV3-1 (or the pseudogene TRBV3-2) to TRBJ1-5; D gene unclear. V lost 0 bases, J lost 8 bases, and 11 bases lay in between. Germline V gives CDR1 LGHDT, CDR2 YNNKEL (reference sequence). The CDR3 contains 14 residues. CDR3 in amino acids: CASSQDPGWKPQHF. The DNA of the CDR3 is TGTGCCAGCAGCCAAGATCCGGGGTGGAAGCCCCAGCATTTT.

This chain joins TRBV7-9 and TRBJ2-1; D may be TRBD1 (6 bases). CDR1 is SEHNR, CDR2 FQNEAQ, per germline (reference sequence). Trimming took 5 bases from V and 6 from J, leaving 20 bases between them. The length of the CDR3 is 16 residues. This CDR3 reads CASSQEDRRYVNEQFF. Written as DNA, the CDR3 is TGTGCCAGCAGCCAGGAAGACAGGCGATATGTCAATGAGCAGTTCTTC.

The chain combines TRBV28 with TRBJ2-1; maybe TRBD2 (5 bases). Germline CDR1 reads MDHEN; CDR2 reads SYDVKM. V was clipped by 10 bases and J by 7 bases, with 8 bases between them. The CDR3 contains 10 residues. The CDR3 sequence: CAIAGNEQFF. The CDR3 DNA reads TGTGCCATCGCGGGTAATGAGCAGTTCTTC.

V is TRBV3-1 (or the pseudogene TRBV3-2) and J is TRBJ2-7; possible D gene TRBD2, 6 bases. V was cut by 0 bases and J by 5 bases, with 20 bases left in between. Germline values: CDR1 LGHDT, CDR2 YNNKEL (reference sequence). CDR3 length: 17 amino acids. CDR3 loop: CASSQESDGGSGNEQYF. The DNA for the CDR3 is TGTGCCAGCAGCCAAGAGTCAGACGGAGGGAGTGGGAACGAGCAGTACTTC.

This clone was detected once. The genes are TRBV29-1 and TRBJ2-2; 9 bases are a match to TRBD1. Germline lookup yields CDR1 SQVTM and CDR2 ANQGSEA. The J segment lost 4 bases and the V segment lost 6 bases, leaving 9 bases of the junction unmatched. The CDR3 covers 15 residues. The CDR3 DNA sequence: TGCAGCGTATCCCCGGGACAGGGTTCCACCGGGGAGCTGTTTTTT. Protein product: CSVSPGQGSTGELFF.

V usage is TRBV2 and J usage is TRBJ2-7; 9 positions match TRBD2. Germline-derived CDR1 and CDR2 are SNHLY and FYNNEI. The CDR3 covers 15 residues. The V and J ends lost 7 bases and 5 bases, in that order; junction bases with no gene match: 12. The CDR3 nucleotides are TGTGCCAGCACCGAAGGGGCGGGAGGGCCCCACGAGCAGTACTTC. Protein sequence: CASTEGAGGPHEQYF.

This chain connects TRBV19 to TRBJ1-5; 9 nucleotides line up with TRBD1. J was trimmed by 3 bases and V by 5 bases; bases with no gene match: 5. This CDR3 spans 15 amino acids. CDR1 and CDR2 (germline): LNHDA, SQIVND (reference sequence). This CDR3 is CASSPDRGYNQPQHF. CDR3 DNA sequence: TGTGCCAGTAGTCCCGACAGGGGGTACAATCAGCCCCAGCATTTT.

The rearrangement joins TRBV6-5 to TRBJ2-7, with no clear D. Trimming shortened V by 6 bases and J by 2 bases, and 14 bases separated the two germline ends. This CDR3 comprises 14 residues. Germline CDR1 and CDR2: MNHEY and SVGAGI. CDR3 region: CASRRIGPTYEQYF. The CDR3, as DNA: TGTGCCAGCAGGCGAATTGGGCCCACCTACGAGCAGTACTTC.

Notes on this clone: The junction departs from germline at one end; a sequencing error may be responsible. The chain recombines TRBV7-7 with TRBJ2-2; 10 bases are shared with TRBD1. CDR1 SSHAT and CDR2 FNYEAQ come from the germline V gene (reference sequence). This CDR3 has 15 residues. CDR3 in amino acids: CASSTGTGALGELFF. For the CDR3, the DNA is TGTGCTAGCAGCACCGGGACAGGGGCGCTCGGGGAGCTGTTTTTT.